This entry is about one T cell receptor beta chain. Its antigen is as yet unknown. Libraries were prepared by immunoSEQ multiplex PCR; TCRdb keeps only in-frame clonotypes and omits some of them. Here the sample spans some 15,000 clones, around 80% being singletons. The sample comes from a study of CD4+ T cells in melanoma. Findings and limits, study-wide: A reported correlation linked neoantigen-specific CD4+ T cells to CD8+, macrophage and B cell function. Reportedly, melanoma neoantigen-specific CD4+ T cells showed varied differentiation states.

Germline V lookup: CDR1 SEHNR, CDR2 FQNEAQ (reference sequence). CDR3 length: 13 residues. With 8 bases removed from V and 3 bases from J, the gap between germline ends came to 10 bases. The chain has TRBV7-9 and TRBJ1-4; possible D gene TRBD1, 5 bases. This sequence originates from a human donor with melanoma. The sequencing sample was made of cells from a culture (not recorded whether cultured in vitro). CDR3 sequence: CASAGGANEKLFF. CDR3 bases: TGTGCCAGCGCCGGGGGGGCTAATGAAAAACTGTTTTTT.